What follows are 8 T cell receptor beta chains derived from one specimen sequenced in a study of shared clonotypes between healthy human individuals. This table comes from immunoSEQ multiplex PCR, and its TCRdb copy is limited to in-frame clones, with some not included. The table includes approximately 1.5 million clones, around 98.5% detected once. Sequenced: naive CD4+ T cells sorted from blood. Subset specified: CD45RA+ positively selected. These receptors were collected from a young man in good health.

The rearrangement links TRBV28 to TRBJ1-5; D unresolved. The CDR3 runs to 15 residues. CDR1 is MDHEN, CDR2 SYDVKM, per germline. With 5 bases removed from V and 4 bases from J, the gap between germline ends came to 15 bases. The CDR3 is CASSAPGRRNQPQHF. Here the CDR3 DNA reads TGTGCCAGCAGTGCCCCCGGTAGGCGTAATCAGCCCCAGCATTTT.

CDR3 amino acids: CASSSIGAQGQRQYF. Written as DNA, the CDR3 is TGTGCCAGCAGCTCAATCGGGGCCCAGGGACAGCGGCAGTATTTT. The chain carries TRBV7-9 and TRBJ2-3; 7 bases match TRBD1. The CDR3 contains 15 residues. Germline CDR1 is SEHNR and CDR2 is FQNEAQ (reference sequence). The V and J ends lost 4 bases and 11 bases, in that order; junction bases with no gene match: 15.

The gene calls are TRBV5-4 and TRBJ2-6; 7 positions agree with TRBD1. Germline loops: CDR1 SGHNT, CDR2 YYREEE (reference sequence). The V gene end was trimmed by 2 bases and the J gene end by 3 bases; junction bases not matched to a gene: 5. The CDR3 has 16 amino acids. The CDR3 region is CASSLGGAGGANVLTF. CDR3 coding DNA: TGTGCCAGCAGCTTAGGGGGCGCGGGTGGGGCCAACGTCCTGACTTTC.

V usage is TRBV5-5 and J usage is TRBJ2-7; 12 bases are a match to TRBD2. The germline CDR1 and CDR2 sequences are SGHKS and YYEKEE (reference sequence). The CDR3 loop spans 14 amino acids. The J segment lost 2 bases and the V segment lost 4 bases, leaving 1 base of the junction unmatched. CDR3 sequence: CASSRTSGTYEQYF. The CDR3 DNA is TGTGCCAGCAGCCGGACTAGCGGGACCTACGAGCAGTACTTC.

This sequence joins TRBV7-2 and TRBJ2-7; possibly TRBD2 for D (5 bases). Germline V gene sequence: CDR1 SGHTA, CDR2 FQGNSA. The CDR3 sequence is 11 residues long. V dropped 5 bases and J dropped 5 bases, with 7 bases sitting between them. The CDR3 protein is CASSIGDEQYF. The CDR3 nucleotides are TGTGCCAGCAGCATCGGGGACGAGCAGTACTTC.

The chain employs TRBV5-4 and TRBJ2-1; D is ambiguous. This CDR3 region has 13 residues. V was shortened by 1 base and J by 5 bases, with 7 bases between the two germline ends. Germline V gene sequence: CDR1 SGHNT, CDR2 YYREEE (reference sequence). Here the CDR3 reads CASSLRADNEQFF. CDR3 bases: TGTGCCAGCAGCTTGCGGGCGGACAATGAGCAGTTCTTC.

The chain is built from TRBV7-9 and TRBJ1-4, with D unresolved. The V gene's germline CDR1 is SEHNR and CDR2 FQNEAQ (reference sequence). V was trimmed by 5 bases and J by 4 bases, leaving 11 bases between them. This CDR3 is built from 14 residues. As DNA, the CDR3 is TGTGCCAGCAGCCCGGGTTTGGGTAATGAAAAACTGTTTTTT. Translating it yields CASSPGLGNEKLFF.

CDR3 coding DNA: TGTGCCAGCAGCCGAAACTGGATCTACGAGCAGTACTTC. It is translated as CASSRNWIYEQYF. V is TRBV14 and J is TRBJ2-7; D unclear. Between the trimmed V and J ends, which lost 4 bases and 3 bases, there was a span of 10 bases. Germline V CDR1 and CDR2: SGHDN, FVKESK. The CDR3 has 13 residues.